The 30 T cell receptor beta chains below come from one sample, sequenced in a study of neurological immune-mediated disorders. One entry per CDR3 protein, called by TCRdb with MiXCR from the 5' RACE reads. The sample holds approximately 70,000 distinct CDR3 sequences, around 3.9% seen once. Material: PBMCs. The origin of the receptors is a man between 25 and 39 years old with multiple sclerosis.

This clonotype was counted many times. The chain recombines TRBV20-1 with TRBJ2-2, with TRBD2 identical over 8 bases. Germline trimming cut 5 bases from V and 3 bases from J; bases unmatched to any gene: 8. The CDR3 extends over 15 amino acids. CDR1 is DFQATT, CDR2 SNEGSKA, per germline (reference sequence). For the CDR3, the DNA is TGCAGTGCTCCCGGGGGGGGCCGGTACACCGGGGAGCTGTTTTTT. Translating it yields CSAPGGGRYTGELFF.

This clonotype was detected ten times or more. The chain joins TRBV5-1 to TRBJ1-5; a weak D match, TRBD1 (5 bases). Trimming left V 1 base short and J 5 bases short, with 7 bases between. The CDR3 sequence is 13 residues long. CDR1 is SGHRS, CDR2 YFSETQ, per germline. The CDR3 loop reads CASSLRGDQPQHF. In DNA form, the CDR3 reads TGCGCCAGCAGCTTGCGGGGGGATCAGCCCCAGCATTTT.

This clonotype was counted ten times or more. V usage is TRBV7-9 and J usage is TRBJ1-1, with unresolved D. With 1 base removed from V and 5 bases from J, the gap between germline ends came to 14 bases. The CDR3 contains 15 residues. CDR1 SEHNR and CDR2 FQNEAQ come from the germline V gene (reference sequence). CDR3 in DNA: TGTGCCAGCAGCTTAGGATGGGAGGATGGGACTGAAGCTTTCTTT. This sequence encodes CASSLGWEDGTEAFF.

This clonotype was recorded at least ten times. The chain combines TRBV5-1 with TRBJ2-1; 11 bases match TRBD2. The length of the CDR3 is 17 residues. The ends lost 7 bases at V and 2 bases at J; junction bases unmatched: 11. The germline gives CDR1 SGHRS, CDR2 YFSETQ. The CDR3 nucleotides read TGCGCCAGCCACTTTGAGGTAGCGGGGGGGCCCTACAATGAGCAGTTCTTC. This codes for CASHFEVAGGPYNEQFF. Supplemented by reference TRBV5-1 and TRBJ2-1, the full variable domain reads KAGVTQTPRYLIKTRGQQVTLSCSPISGHRSVSWYQQTPGQGLQFLFEYFSETQRNKGNFPGRFSGRQFSNSRSEMNVSTLELGDSALYLCASHFEVAGGPYNEQFFGPGTRLTVL.

This clonotype was seen many times. This rearrangement joins TRBV28 to TRBJ2-7; D may be TRBD1 or TRBD2 (6 bases each). Germline CDR1 MDHEN, CDR2 SYDVKM. Deletions cut 6 bases from V and 7 bases from J, with 13 bases between. There are 12 residues in the CDR3. The CDR3 region is CASSQGGSEQYF. The CDR3 nucleotides read TGTGCCAGCAGCCAAGGGGGGTCGGAGCAGTACTTC.

This clonotype has more than one count but fewer than ten. The chain couples TRBV25-1 to TRBJ2-4; no definite D call. The V gene's germline CDR1 is MGHDK and CDR2 SYGVNS. This CDR3 is built from 13 residues. Trimming took off 4 bases at V and 6 bases at J, with 10 bases between the two ends. CDR3 sequence (DNA): TGTGCCAGCAGTGCTAACAGCGCAAACATTCAGTACTTC. Amino acid sequence: CASSANSANIQYF. The whole variable domain, remainder taken from reference TRBV25-1 and TRBJ2-4, is EADIYQTPRYLVIGTGKKITLECSQTMGHDKMYWYQQDPGMELHLIHYSYGVNSTEKGDLSSESTVSRIRTEHFPLTLESARPSHTSQYLCASSANSANIQYFGAGTRLSVL.

This clonotype was counted many times. V is TRBV11-2 and J is TRBJ2-3, with 11 bases that match TRBD2. The germline gives CDR1 SGHAT, CDR2 FQNNGV. J gave up 7 bases and V 0 bases, and 15 bases lay outside the gene matches. The CDR3 extends over 19 amino acids. CDR3 protein: CASSLDLASGGPEGNTQYF. The CDR3 DNA follows: TGTGCCAGCAGCTTAGATTTGGCTAGCGGGGGGCCGGAAGGGAATACGCAGTATTTT.

In its sample, this clonotype was seen many times. The rearrangement uses TRBV12-3 or TRBV12-4 and TRBJ2-6; D may correspond to TRBD1 or TRBD2 (5 bases each). With 7 bases removed from V and 2 bases from J, the gap between germline ends came to 21 bases. The CDR3 extends over 18 amino acids. As DNA, the CDR3 is TGTGCCAGCATTTTCTCTCCAGGGAGAAAGGCTGGGGCCAACGTCCTGACTTTC. Amino acids: CASIFSPGRKAGANVLTF.

This clonotype was detected ten times or more. J is TRBJ2-3 and V is TRBV20-1; D unresolved. V was pared by 1 base and J by 0 bases, with 5 bases between. The CDR3 loop spans 13 amino acids. The V gene's germline CDR1 is DFQATT and CDR2 SNEGSKA (reference sequence). The CDR3 reads CSARGISTDTQYF. As DNA, the CDR3 is TGCAGTGCTAGAGGGATTAGCACAGATACGCAGTATTTT.

This clonotype was seen at least ten times. The chain uses TRBV5-1 and TRBJ2-2; maybe TRBD2 (7 bases). CDR3 size: 16 residues. The ends were cut back, 4 bases at V and 4 bases at J, with 17 bases in the middle. Germline V gene lookup returns CDR1 SGHRS and CDR2 YFSETQ. Here the CDR3 reads CASSGSWRGPTGELFF. CDR3 DNA: TGCGCCAGCAGCGGCTCTTGGCGGGGGCCCACCGGGGAGCTGTTTTTT.

This clonotype was found many times. The chain carries TRBV5-8 and TRBJ2-7, with D maybe TRBD2 (6 bases). CDR1 is SGHTS, CDR2 YDEGEE, per germline. The CDR3 covers 13 residues. V was trimmed by 5 bases and J by 2 bases, leaving 11 bases between them. This CDR3 is CASSRGRTYEQYF. CDR3 in DNA: TGTGCCAGCAGTCGGGGGAGAACCTACGAGCAGTACTTC.

This clonotype showed up many times. V usage is TRBV6-2 or TRBV6-3 and J usage is TRBJ1-1; D unresolved. Trimming stripped 2 bases from V and 0 bases from J, with 7 bases between. This CDR3 spans 14 amino acids. Germline CDR1 is MNHEY and CDR2 is SVGEGT. CDR3 protein: CASSYGRLNTEAFF. The CDR3 DNA reads TGTGCCAGCAGTTACGGGAGACTGAACACTGAAGCTTTCTTT.

This clonotype was detected ten times or more. The rearrangement joins TRBV7-8 to TRBJ2-1; 9 bases match TRBD1. This CDR3 has 15 residues. The junction had 6 bases not matched to a gene; V was cut back by 2 bases and J by 7 bases. Germline-derived CDR1 and CDR2 are SGHVS and FQNEAQ. Written as DNA, the CDR3 is TGTGCCAGCAGCTTATCCCCGGACAGGGGAAATGAGCAGTTCTTC. It is translated as CASSLSPDRGNEQFF.

This clonotype was counted a few times. The chain links TRBV5-1 to TRBJ2-5, with TRBD2 identical over 8 bases. Germline V lookup: CDR1 SGHRS, CDR2 YFSETQ. This CDR3 comprises 14 residues. V lost 9 bases to trimming and J lost 1 base; unmatched junction nucleotides: 8. The CDR3 here is CATSGGGFQETQYF. CDR3 DNA: TGCGCCACGTCTGGCGGGGGGTTCCAAGAGACCCAGTACTTC.

In its sample, this clonotype was seen many times. The genes are TRBV4-1 and TRBJ1-1; D perhaps matches TRBD1 (5 bases). This CDR3 has 15 amino acids. The germline V gene encodes CDR1 MGHRA and CDR2 YSYEKL. Trimming shortened V by 5 bases and J by 0 bases, and 13 bases separated the two germline ends. The CDR3 coding sequence is TGCGCCAGCAGCGTACGGGGGGGGGTGAACACTGAAGCTTTCTTT. As protein: CASSVRGGVNTEAFF.

The CDR3 protein is CAITTGFRDGYTF. CDR3 in DNA: TGTGCCATCACTACAGGGTTCAGAGATGGCTACACCTTC. The V gene is TRBV10-3, the J gene TRBJ1-2; tentative D call: TRBD1 (6 bases). The CDR3 sequence is 13 residues long. Trimming left V 7 bases short and J 6 bases short, with 15 bases between. CDR1 and CDR2 (germline): ENHRY, SYGVKD.

This clonotype was picked up many times. The chain carries TRBV29-1 and TRBJ1-2, with D maybe TRBD1 (5 bases). V was clipped by 1 base and J by 4 bases, with 10 bases between them. Germline lookup yields CDR1 SQVTM and CDR2 ANQGSEA. This CDR3 region has 13 residues. In DNA, the CDR3 is TGCAGCGTTGAAGGACAGTTGGGCTATGGCTACACCTTC. Translated: CSVEGQLGYGYTF.

There are many counts of this clonotype. This chain joins TRBV4-3 and TRBJ2-7, with 10 bases fitting TRBD2. This CDR3 region has 15 residues. The V gene end was trimmed by 4 bases and the J gene end by 2 bases; junction bases not matched to a gene: 5. From germline, CDR1 is LGHNA and CDR2 YSLEER. In DNA, the CDR3 is TGCGCCAGCAGCCGAGGGACTAGCGACACCTACGAGCAGTACTTC. Its translation: CASSRGTSDTYEQYF.

There are many counts of this clonotype. V is TRBV20-1 and J is TRBJ2-7; 10 bases are a match to TRBD2. The V gene end was trimmed by 4 bases and the J gene end by 2 bases; junction bases not matched to a gene: 8. Germline V CDR1 and CDR2: DFQATT, SNEGSKA (reference sequence). This CDR3 spans 15 amino acids. CDR3 amino acids: CSANLLAGAAYEQYF. Written as DNA, the CDR3 is TGCAGTGCTAACTTGCTAGCGGGGGCCGCCTACGAGCAGTACTTC.

This clonotype was found many times. This chain joins TRBV9 and TRBJ1-5; the D gene is possibly TRBD1 (5 bases). Per the germline V gene, CDR1 is SGDLS and CDR2 is YYNGEE. The CDR3 runs to 13 residues. The V end was cut by 7 bases, the J end by 6 bases, with 14 bases between. The CDR3 bases are TGTGCCAGCCGGACACTATCGGGTCAGCCCCAGCATTTT. Translated: CASRTLSGQPQHF. The full variable domain, in which reference TRBV9 and TRBJ1-5 provide the parts outside the CDR3, is DSGVTQTPKHLITATGQRVTLRCSPRSGDLSVYWYQQSLDQGLQFLIQYYNGEERAKGNILERFSAQQFPDLHSELNLSSLELGDSALYFCASRTLSGQPQHFGDGTRLSIL.

This clonotype has only a few counts. A read error may explain this, as a much larger clone is one base away. The chain carries TRBV12-3 or TRBV12-4 and TRBJ2-5; D perhaps matches TRBD2 (6 bases). CDR3 length: 13 amino acids. The CDR3 sequence is CASSGTGEQTQHF. Here the CDR3 DNA reads TGTGCCAGCAGTGGTACGGGGGAACAGACCCAGCACTTC.

This clonotype was detected ten times or more. The chain is built from TRBV15 and TRBJ2-3, with D unresolved. The CDR3 has 14 residues. Germline assignment: CDR1 LNHNV and CDR2 YYDKDF (reference sequence). Trimming removed 1 base from V and 4 bases from J, with 9 bases in between. DNA for the CDR3: TGTGCCACCAGCAGAGTATCGGCCCCAGATACGCAGTATTTT. This encodes CATSRVSAPDTQYF.

This clonotype was seen many times. The CDR3 region has the DNA TGTGCCAGCAGCTTAGGAATGGCAGGGGGTATGGGCTACACCTTC. Its protein is CASSLGMAGGMGYTF. The chain carries TRBV7-2 and TRBJ1-2, with TRBD1 matching over 7 bases. This CDR3 spans 15 amino acids. The V and J ends lost 1 base and 8 bases, in that order; junction bases with no gene match: 10. Germline CDR1 reads SGHTA; CDR2 reads FQGNSA.

The genes are TRBV7-2 and TRBJ2-7; 8 bases fit TRBD2. V gave up 2 bases and J gave up 4 bases; unmatched junction bases: 7. Germline values: CDR1 SGHTA, CDR2 FQGNSA. The CDR3 is made up of 15 amino acids. The CDR3 DNA reads as TGTGCCAGCAGCTTAACCGGGGGGGCCAGATACGAGCAGTACTTC. It encodes CASSLTGGARYEQYF.

This clonotype was recorded many times. The rearrangement uses TRBV20-1 and TRBJ2-1; TRBD2 matches at 12 bases. Trimming cost V 4 bases and J 8 bases; bases outside gene matches: 6. CDR3 length equals 14 residues. Germline CDR1 reads DFQATT; CDR2 reads SNEGSKA (reference sequence). CDR3 sequence (DNA): TGCAGTGCTAACGGACTAGCGGGGAGGGATGAGCAGTTCTTC. Its protein product is CSANGLAGRDEQFF.

In its sample, this clonotype was seen many times. The chain carries TRBV4-3 and TRBJ2-5; the D call may be TRBD1 or TRBD2 (5 bases each). Germline CDR1 and CDR2: LGHNA and YSLEER. CDR3 length: 15 amino acids. V lost 4 bases and J 3 bases, leaving 15 bases between the germline ends. As DNA, the CDR3 is TGCGCCAGCAGCCGTAGGGGCTCGGGAAAAGAGACCCAGTACTTC. Translating gives CASSRRGSGKETQYF.

This clonotype was picked up many times. The chain is built from TRBV10-3 and TRBJ1-6; 7 positions match TRBD1. The CDR3 has 15 amino acids. After removal of 10 bases from V and 10 bases from J, the junction contained 16 bases not matched to a gene. The germline V gene has CDR1 ENHRY and CDR2 SYGVKD. CDR3 DNA: TGTGCCACCGAGGGGGCGGACTACATGAGGTCACCCCTCCACTTT. This codes for CATEGADYMRSPLHF.

This clonotype has at least ten counts. This chain connects TRBV7-9 to TRBJ2-2, with TRBD1 matching 9 bases. The V segment lost 5 bases and the J segment 5 bases; nucleotides outside the gene matches: 6. CDR3 size: 15 residues. Per the germline V gene, CDR1 is SEHNR and CDR2 is FQNEAQ (reference sequence). Here the CDR3 reads CASSQNRGRTGELFF. The CDR3 DNA follows: TGTGCCAGCAGCCAGAACAGGGGGCGAACCGGGGAGCTGTTTTTT.

This clonotype was counted at least ten times. The genes are TRBV7-2 and TRBJ1-1; no clear D. Germline V lookup: CDR1 SGHTA, CDR2 FQGNSA. This CDR3 comprises 16 residues. V was cut by 4 bases and J by 4 bases, with 19 bases left in between. In DNA form, the CDR3 reads TGTGCCAGCAGCTGGACCTCTAGAAGGGCCCTCACTGAAGCTTTCTTT. Residues: CASSWTSRRALTEAFF.

At least ten counts were recorded for this clonotype. This chain links TRBV5-1 with TRBJ2-2, with a weak D call TRBD1 (5 bases). Between the trimmed V and J ends, which lost 4 bases and 0 bases, there was a span of 10 bases. This CDR3 is 15 amino acids long. The V gene's germline CDR1 is SGHRS and CDR2 YFSETQ. The CDR3 is CASSPGQPNTGELFF. CDR3 sequence (DNA): TGCGCCAGCAGCCCCGGACAACCGAACACCGGGGAGCTGTTTTTT.